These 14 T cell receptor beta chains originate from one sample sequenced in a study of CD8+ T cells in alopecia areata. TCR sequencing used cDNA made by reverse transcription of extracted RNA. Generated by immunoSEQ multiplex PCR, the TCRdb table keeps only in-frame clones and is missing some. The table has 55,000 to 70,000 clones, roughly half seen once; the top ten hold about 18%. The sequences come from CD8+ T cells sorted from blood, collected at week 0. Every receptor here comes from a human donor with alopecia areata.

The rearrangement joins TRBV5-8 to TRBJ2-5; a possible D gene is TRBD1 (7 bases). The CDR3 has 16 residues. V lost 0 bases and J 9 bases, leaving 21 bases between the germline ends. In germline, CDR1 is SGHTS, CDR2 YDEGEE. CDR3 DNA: TGTGCCAGCAGCTTGGATGGGACTCCTATTACAGGGGCCCAGTACTTC. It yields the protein CASSLDGTPITGAQYF.

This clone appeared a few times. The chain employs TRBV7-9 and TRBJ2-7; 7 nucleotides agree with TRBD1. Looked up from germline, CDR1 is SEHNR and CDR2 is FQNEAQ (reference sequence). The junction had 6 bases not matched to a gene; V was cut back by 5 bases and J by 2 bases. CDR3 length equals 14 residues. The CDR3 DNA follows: TGTGCCAGCAGCCCAACAGGGGCAACCTACGAGCAGTACTTC. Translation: CASSPTGATYEQYF.

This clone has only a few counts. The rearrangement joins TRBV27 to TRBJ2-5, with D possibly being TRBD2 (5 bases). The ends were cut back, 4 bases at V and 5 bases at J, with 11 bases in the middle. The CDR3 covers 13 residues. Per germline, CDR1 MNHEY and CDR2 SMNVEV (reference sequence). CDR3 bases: TGTGCCAGCAGTTCCTCCCAGCGGGAGACCCAGTACTTC. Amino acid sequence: CASSSSQRETQYF.

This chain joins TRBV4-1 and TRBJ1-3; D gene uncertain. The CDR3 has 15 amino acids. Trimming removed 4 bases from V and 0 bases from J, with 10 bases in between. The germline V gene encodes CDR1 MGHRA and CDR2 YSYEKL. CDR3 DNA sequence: TGCGCCAGCAGCCCTTCGAGTAGCTCTGGAAACACCATATATTTT. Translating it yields CASSPSSSSGNTIYF.

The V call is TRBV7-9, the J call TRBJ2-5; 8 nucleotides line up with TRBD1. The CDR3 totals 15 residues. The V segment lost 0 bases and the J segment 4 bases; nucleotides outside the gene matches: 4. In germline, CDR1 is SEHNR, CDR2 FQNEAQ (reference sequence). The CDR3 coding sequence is TGTGCCAGCAGCTTAGCGCCCAGGGGGCGAGAGACCCAGTACTTC. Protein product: CASSLAPRGRETQYF.

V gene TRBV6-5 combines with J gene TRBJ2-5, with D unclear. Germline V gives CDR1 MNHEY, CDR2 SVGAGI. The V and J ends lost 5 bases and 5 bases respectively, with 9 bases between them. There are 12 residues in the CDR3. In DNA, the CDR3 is TGTGCCAGCAGTCTCAAGACGGAGACCCAGTACTTC. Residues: CASSLKTETQYF.

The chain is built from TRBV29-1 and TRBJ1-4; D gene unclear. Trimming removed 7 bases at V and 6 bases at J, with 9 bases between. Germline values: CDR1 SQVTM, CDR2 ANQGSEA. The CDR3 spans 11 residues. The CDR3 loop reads CSAPFYEKLFF. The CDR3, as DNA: TGCAGCGCCCCTTTTTATGAAAAACTGTTTTTT.

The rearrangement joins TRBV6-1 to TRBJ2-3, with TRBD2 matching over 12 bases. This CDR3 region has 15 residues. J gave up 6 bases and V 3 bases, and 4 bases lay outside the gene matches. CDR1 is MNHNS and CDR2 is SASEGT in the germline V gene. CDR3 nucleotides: TGTGCCAGCAGTGAGACTAGCGGGAGACCCGATACGCAGTATTTT. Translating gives CASSETSGRPDTQYF.

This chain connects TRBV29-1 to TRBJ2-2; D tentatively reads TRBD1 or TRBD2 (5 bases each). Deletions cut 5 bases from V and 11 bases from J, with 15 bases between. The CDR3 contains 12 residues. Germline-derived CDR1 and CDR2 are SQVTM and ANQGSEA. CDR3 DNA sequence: TGCAGCGTTTCCAGTGGGACGGACGAGCTGTTTTTT. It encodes CSVSSGTDELFF.

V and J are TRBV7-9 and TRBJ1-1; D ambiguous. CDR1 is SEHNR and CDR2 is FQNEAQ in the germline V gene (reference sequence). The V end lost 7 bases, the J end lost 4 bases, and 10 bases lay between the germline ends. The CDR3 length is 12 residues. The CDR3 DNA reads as TGTGCCAGCACCCTGGCAGGCACTGAAGCTTTCTTT. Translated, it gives CASTLAGTEAFF.

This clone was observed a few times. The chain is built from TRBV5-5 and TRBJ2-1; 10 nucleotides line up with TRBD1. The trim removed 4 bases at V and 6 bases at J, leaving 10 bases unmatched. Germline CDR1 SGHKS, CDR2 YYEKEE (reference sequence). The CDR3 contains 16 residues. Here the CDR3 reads CASSILPGTGVNEQFF. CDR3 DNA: TGTGCCAGCAGCATCCTACCCGGGACAGGGGTCAATGAGCAGTTCTTC.

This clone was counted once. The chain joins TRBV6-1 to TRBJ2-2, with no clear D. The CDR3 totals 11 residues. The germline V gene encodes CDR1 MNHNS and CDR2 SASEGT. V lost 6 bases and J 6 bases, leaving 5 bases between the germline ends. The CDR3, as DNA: TGTGCCAGCAGGTCCGCCGGGGAGCTGTTTTTT. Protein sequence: CASRSAGELFF.

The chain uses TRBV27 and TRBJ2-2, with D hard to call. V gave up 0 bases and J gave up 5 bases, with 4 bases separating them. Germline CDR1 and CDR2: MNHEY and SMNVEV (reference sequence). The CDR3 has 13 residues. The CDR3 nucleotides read TGTGCCAGCAGTTTATCTAGAACCGGGGAGCTGTTTTTT. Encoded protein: CASSLSRTGELFF.

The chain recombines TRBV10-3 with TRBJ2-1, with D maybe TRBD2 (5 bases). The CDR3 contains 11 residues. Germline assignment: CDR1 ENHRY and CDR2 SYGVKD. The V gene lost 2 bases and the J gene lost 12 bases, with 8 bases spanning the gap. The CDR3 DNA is TGTGCCATCAGTGAGGGGCTAGCGCAGTTCTTC. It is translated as CAISEGLAQFF.